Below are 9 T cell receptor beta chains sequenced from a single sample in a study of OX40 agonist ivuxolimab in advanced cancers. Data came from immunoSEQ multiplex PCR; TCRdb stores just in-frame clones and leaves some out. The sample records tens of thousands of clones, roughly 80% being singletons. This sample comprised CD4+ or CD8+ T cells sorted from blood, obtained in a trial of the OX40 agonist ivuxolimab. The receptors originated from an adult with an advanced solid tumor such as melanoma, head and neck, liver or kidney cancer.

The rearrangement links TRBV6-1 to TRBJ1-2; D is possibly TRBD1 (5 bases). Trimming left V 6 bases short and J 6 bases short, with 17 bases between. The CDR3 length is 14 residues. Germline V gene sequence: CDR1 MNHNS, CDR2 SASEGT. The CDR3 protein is CASRGIGGKDGYTF. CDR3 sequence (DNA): TGTGCCAGCAGGGGAATCGGGGGTAAGGATGGCTACACCTTC.

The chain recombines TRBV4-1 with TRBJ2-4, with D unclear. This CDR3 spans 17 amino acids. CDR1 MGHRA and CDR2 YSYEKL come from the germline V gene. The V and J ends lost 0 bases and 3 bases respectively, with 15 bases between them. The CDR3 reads CASSQDTYASNKNIQYF. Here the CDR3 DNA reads TGCGCCAGCAGCCAAGATACGTATGCCAGTAACAAAAACATTCAGTACTTC.

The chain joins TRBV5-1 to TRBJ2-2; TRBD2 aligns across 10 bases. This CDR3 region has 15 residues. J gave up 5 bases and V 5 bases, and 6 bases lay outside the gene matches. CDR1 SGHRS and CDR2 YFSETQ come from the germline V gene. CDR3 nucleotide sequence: TGCGCCAGCAGTAGCGGGGGGCCCGAAACCGGGGAGCTGTTTTTT. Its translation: CASSSGGPETGELFF.

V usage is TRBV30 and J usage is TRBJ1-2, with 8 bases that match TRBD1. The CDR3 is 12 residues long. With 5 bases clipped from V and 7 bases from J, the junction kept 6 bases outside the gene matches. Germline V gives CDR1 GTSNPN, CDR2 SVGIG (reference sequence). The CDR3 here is CAWGRGQVGYTF. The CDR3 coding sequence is TGTGCCTGGGGCAGGGGGCAGGTTGGCTACACCTTC.

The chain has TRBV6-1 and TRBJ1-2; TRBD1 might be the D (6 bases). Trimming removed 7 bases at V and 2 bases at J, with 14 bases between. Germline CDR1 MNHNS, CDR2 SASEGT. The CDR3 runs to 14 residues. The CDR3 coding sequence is TGTGCCAGCATTCCGACAGGAACAAACTATGGCTACACCTTC. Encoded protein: CASIPTGTNYGYTF.

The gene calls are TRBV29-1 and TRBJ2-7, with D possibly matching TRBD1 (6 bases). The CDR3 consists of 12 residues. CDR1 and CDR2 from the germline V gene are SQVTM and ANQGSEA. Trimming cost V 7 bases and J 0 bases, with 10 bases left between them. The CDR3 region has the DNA TGCAGCGGCCGGACAGCCTCCTACGAGCAGTACTTC. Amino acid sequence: CSGRTASYEQYF.

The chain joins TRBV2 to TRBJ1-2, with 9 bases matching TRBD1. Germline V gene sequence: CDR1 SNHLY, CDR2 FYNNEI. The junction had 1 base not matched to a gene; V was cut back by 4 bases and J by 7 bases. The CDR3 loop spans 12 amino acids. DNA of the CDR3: TGTGCCAGCAGTGGGGACAGGGTTGGCTACACCTTC. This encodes CASSGDRVGYTF.

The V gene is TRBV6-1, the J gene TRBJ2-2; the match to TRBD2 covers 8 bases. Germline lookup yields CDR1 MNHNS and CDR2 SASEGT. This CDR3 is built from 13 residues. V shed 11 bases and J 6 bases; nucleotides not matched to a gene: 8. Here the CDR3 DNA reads TGTGCCGTTACCCGGCGGGGGGCCGGGGAGCTGTTTTTT. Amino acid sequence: CAVTRRGAGELFF.

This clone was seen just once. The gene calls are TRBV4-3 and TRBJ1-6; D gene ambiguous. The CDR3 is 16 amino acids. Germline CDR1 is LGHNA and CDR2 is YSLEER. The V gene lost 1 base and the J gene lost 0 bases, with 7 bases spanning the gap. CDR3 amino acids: CASSQASSSYNSPLHF. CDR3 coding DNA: TGCGCCAGCAGCCAAGCGTCCAGCTCCTATAATTCACCCCTCCACTTT.